The sequence of this T cell receptor beta chain was determined in a study of shared clonotypes between healthy human individuals. Positive CCR7 selection of CD45RO-negative cells yielded the naive CD8 cells, and terminally differentiated effector memory CD45RA+ cells were excluded. All the donors were Caucasian adults who lived in Nashville, Tennessee. Germline assignment: CDR1 SGHNT and CDR2 YYREEE (reference sequence). V lost 5 bases to trimming and J lost 0 bases, with 12 bases between them. The CDR3 covers 16 residues. Per the original data handling: Quality scores were absent from the junction-only immunoSEQ sequences, so filtering differed. Method: immunoSEQ multiplex PCR; TCRdb's copy keeps in-frame clones and lacks some. D and trimming were read from the DNA, whereas the V and J calls and clone size are those reported in that table. This table holds approximately 740,000 clones, nearly 95% found once.

The clonotype was recovered from a man younger than 40 in good health. The gene calls are TRBV5-4 and TRBJ2-6; TRBD1 might be the D (5 bases). The sequenced sample was naive CD8+ T cells sorted from blood. CDR3 loop: CASRPNRGSGANVLTF. CDR3 nucleotide sequence: TGTGCCAGCAGGCCCAATAGGGGCTCTGGGGCCAACGTCCTGACTTTC.